Listed here are 21 T cell receptor beta chains from one sample, sequenced in a study of cytomegalovirus exposure and HLA in healthy donors. Use of 60 Vbeta and 13 Jbeta primers characterized the PCR. Using immunoSEQ multiplex PCR, the repertoire was profiled, and TCRdb retains in-frame clones only, with some absent. The sample has some 190,000 clones; about four fifths are singletons. Sequencing used PBMCs. These receptors came from a man aged 40-49 years in good health and CMV-seropositive.

The chain combines TRBV29-1 with TRBJ1-2, with 7 bases lining up with TRBD1. The CDR3 has 16 residues. Germline CDR1 reads SQVTM; CDR2 reads ANQGSEA. Trimming at V came to 3 bases and at J to 4 bases, leaving 14 bases not matched to a gene. CDR3 sequence reads: CSVDLETGRSTYGYTF. The CDR3, as DNA: TGCAGCGTTGACTTAGAGACAGGGAGGTCGACCTATGGCTACACCTTC. Full variable domain (remainder filled in from reference TRBV29-1 and TRBJ1-2): SAVISQKPSRDICQRGTSLTIQCQVDSQVTMMFWYRQQPGQSLTLIATANQGSEATYESGFVIDKFPISRPNLTFSTLTVSNMSPEDSSIYLCSVDLETGRSTYGYTFGSGTRLTVV.

This clone has only a few counts. An end of the junction differs from the germline gene, which may be a read error. The chain links TRBV7-8 to TRBJ2-7, with a possible D match to TRBD1 (5 bases). CDR3 length equals 11 residues. Germline V gene data show CDR1 as SGHVS and CDR2 as FQNEAQ. The CDR3 loop is CASSRQGVVDF. For the CDR3, the DNA is TGTGCCAGCAGCCGCCAGGGTGTCGTGGACTTC.

This clone was recorded only once. The chain is built from TRBV6-1 and TRBJ2-7, with 13 bases identical to TRBD2. The CDR3 length is 14 residues. The ends lost 7 bases at V and 2 bases at J; junction bases unmatched: 2. CDR1 is MNHNS and CDR2 is SASEGT in the germline V gene. The CDR3 DNA reads TGTGCCAGCAATGGACTAGCGGGAGCCTACGAGCAGTACTTC. Translated, it gives CASNGLAGAYEQYF.

Here the CDR3 DNA reads TGTGCCAGCAGCTTAGCGGACTATGGCTACACCTTC. It encodes CASSLADYGYTF. J is TRBJ1-2 and V is TRBV11-2; D is unclear. This CDR3 is built from 12 residues. The V end was cut by 1 base, the J end by 3 bases, with 3 bases between. CDR1 is SGHAT and CDR2 is FQNNGV in the germline V gene.

The chain uses TRBV4-3 and TRBJ1-1, with a possible D match to TRBD1 (5 bases). Germline V lookup: CDR1 LGHNA, CDR2 YSLEER. CDR3 length equals 14 residues. V was pared by 4 bases and J by 7 bases, with 16 bases between. CDR3 sequence (DNA): TGCGCCAGCAGCCCAGCGACGGGGACTCGTGAAGCTTTCTTT. This codes for CASSPATGTREAFF.

In regard to this clone: In the same sample, other DNA sequences code for this CDR3. The J gene is TRBJ2-3, the V gene TRBV5-1, with D possibly being TRBD1 (5 bases). This CDR3 has 16 residues. V lost 0 bases and J lost 0, with 11 bases in between. Germline V CDR1 and CDR2: SGHRS, YFSETQ. The DNA for the CDR3 is TGCGCCAGCAGCTTGGAAGGGGTTTCTAGCACAGATACGCAGTATTTT. Translated, it gives CASSLEGVSSTDTQYF.

The chain recombines TRBV27 with TRBJ2-1; 14 bases agree with TRBD2. V was pared by 2 bases and J by 3 bases, with 6 bases of the junction left unmatched. CDR3 length equals 18 residues. Germline V gives CDR1 MNHEY, CDR2 SMNVEV (reference sequence). In nucleotides, the CDR3 is TGTGCCAGCAGTTTACCCTACGGACTAGCGGGGGGCTACAATGAGCAGTTCTTC. Translation gives CASSLPYGLAGGYNEQFF.

The V and J genes are TRBV5-1 and TRBJ2-3, with TRBD1 as a possible D gene (5 bases). Germline V gene lookup returns CDR1 SGHRS and CDR2 YFSETQ. This CDR3 spans 14 amino acids. V gave up 3 bases and J gave up 2 bases, with 10 bases separating them. This chain's CDR3 is CASSWNRYTDTQYF. The CDR3 DNA reads as TGCGCCAGCAGCTGGAACAGGTACACAGATACGCAGTATTTT.

As concerns this clone: An end of the junction differs from the germline gene, which may be a read error. V usage is TRBV7-7 and J usage is TRBJ2-5, with D perhaps TRBD2 (6 bases). Per the germline V gene, CDR1 is SSHAT and CDR2 is FNYEAQ (reference sequence). This CDR3 spans 15 amino acids. CDR3 sequence (DNA): TGTGCCAGCAGCTCGGGGCGGGGATCTCAAGGGACCCAGTACTTC. This codes for CASSSGRGSQGTQYF. Looking up the rest from reference TRBV7-7 and TRBJ2-5 gives the full variable domain: GAGVSQSPRYKVTKRGQDVTLRCDPISSHATLYWYQQALGQGPEFLTYFNYEAQPDKSGLPSDRFSAERPEGSISTLTIQRTEQRDSAMYRCASSSGRGSQGTQYFGPGTRLLVL.

The rearrangement joins TRBV5-5 to TRBJ2-2; TRBD2 agrees at 7 bases. J was trimmed by 1 base and V by 0 bases; bases with no gene match: 3. Germline CDR1 SGHKS, CDR2 YYEKEE (reference sequence). This CDR3 region has 16 residues. The CDR3 DNA follows: TGTGCCAGCAGCTTGGGGGCTAGCGGGAACACCGGGGAGCTGTTTTTT. As protein: CASSLGASGNTGELFF.

In DNA, the CDR3 is TGTGCCAGCAGCGCCGGCCGGAGCTCCTACGAGCAGTACTTC. Its translation: CASSAGRSSYEQYF. The chain links TRBV11-2 to TRBJ2-7; no reliable D call. From germline, CDR1 is SGHAT and CDR2 FQNNGV. Trimming pared 5 bases from V and 0 bases from J, leaving 11 bases between. The CDR3 loop spans 14 amino acids.

This sequence joins TRBV4-1 and TRBJ1-6; 8 nucleotides align to TRBD1. This CDR3 has 15 amino acids. V lost 1 base to trimming and J lost 7 bases; unmatched junction nucleotides: 3. Germline CDR1 reads MGHRA; CDR2 reads YSYEKL. The CDR3 loop reads CASSQGTGPNSPLHF. CDR3 nucleotide sequence: TGCGCCAGCAGCCAAGGGACAGGGCCCAATTCACCCCTCCACTTT.

The rearrangement links TRBV6-5 to TRBJ2-6, with D perhaps TRBD2 (5 bases). The CDR3 sequence is 13 residues long. Germline CDR1 MNHEY, CDR2 SVGAGI. The V end lost 11 bases, the J end lost 2 bases, and 10 bases lay between the germline ends. The CDR3 loop reads CASGEPGANVLTF. CDR3 bases: TGTGCCTCCGGGGAGCCTGGGGCCAACGTCCTGACTTTC.

This chain uses TRBV6-1 with TRBJ1-1; perhaps TRBD1 as D (5 bases). Trimming left V 7 bases short and J 4 bases short, with 13 bases between. The CDR3 covers 13 residues. Per germline, CDR1 MNHNS and CDR2 SASEGT. The CDR3, as DNA: TGTGCCAGCACCCCAGTGGGGGGCACTGAAGCTTTCTTT. It yields the protein CASTPVGGTEAFF.

The chain links TRBV2 to TRBJ2-3; D unclear. Looked up from germline, CDR1 is SNHLY and CDR2 is FYNNEI. CDR3 length: 15 residues. Trimming stripped 6 bases from V and 3 bases from J, with 16 bases between. DNA for the CDR3: TGTGCCAGCAGGGGCCTCGTAGTAGGAACAGATACGCAGTATTTT. Protein product: CASRGLVVGTDTQYF.

The CDR3 nucleotides are TGTGCCAGCACGCTCCTTGTGGGGGAGTGGGGGGATGAGCAGTTCTTC. Amino acids: CASTLLVGEWGDEQFF. The genes are TRBV7-3 and TRBJ2-1; D may be TRBD2 (6 bases). CDR3 size: 16 residues. Trimming removed 7 bases at V and 8 bases at J, with 24 bases between. From germline, CDR1 is SGHTA and CDR2 FQGTGA.

This chain connects TRBV15 to TRBJ2-2; D is unresolved. V shed 1 base and J shed 6 bases, with 6 bases lying between them. Germline lookup yields CDR1 LNHNV and CDR2 YYDKDF (reference sequence). This CDR3 is built from 13 residues. The DNA for the CDR3 is TGTGCCACCAGCAGAGTTAGTCCCGGGGAGCTGTTTTTT. Protein sequence: CATSRVSPGELFF. The variable domain in full, completed from reference TRBV15 and TRBJ2-2, reads DAMVIQNPRYQVTQFGKPVTLSCSQTLNHNVMYWYQQKSSQAPKLLFHYYDKDFNNEADTPDNFQSRRPNTSFCFLDIRSPGLGDTAMYLCATSRVSPGELFFGEGSRLTVL.

The chain has TRBV18 and TRBJ2-7; weak D call: TRBD2 (5 bases). The CDR3 is made up of 17 amino acids. Germline V gene lookup returns CDR1 KGHSH and CDR2 LQKENI. V shed 6 bases and J shed 5 bases, with 26 bases lying between them. Written as DNA, the CDR3 is TGTGCCAGCTCGCCCCAAGCCATGGTTCAGACTATGGACGAGCAGTACTTC. Translation gives CASSPQAMVQTMDEQYF.

The chain couples TRBV2 to TRBJ1-4; D ambiguous. Trimming cost V 6 bases and J 16 bases, with 6 bases left between them. Germline V CDR1 and CDR2: SNHLY, FYNNEI. This CDR3 contains 8 residues. The CDR3 DNA follows: TGTGCCAGCAGAGAGGGGTTTTTT. It specifies CASREGFF.

This chain links TRBV29-1 with TRBJ2-3; 15 bases map to TRBD2. The V segment lost 4 bases and the J segment 9 bases; nucleotides outside the gene matches: 5. This CDR3 has 14 residues. In germline, CDR1 is SQVTM, CDR2 ANQGSEA. CDR3 loop: CSVGGLAGGETQYF. In DNA, the CDR3 is TGCAGCGTTGGGGGACTAGCGGGAGGTGAAACGCAGTATTTT.

This clone was detected a few times. The chain has TRBV5-8 and TRBJ1-1; D ambiguous. V dropped 1 base and J dropped 1 base, with 5 bases sitting between them. Germline V gene data show CDR1 as SGHTS and CDR2 as YDEGEE. The CDR3 contains 13 residues. The CDR3 loop is CASSLTGNTEAFF. The CDR3, as DNA: TGTGCCAGCAGCTTGACGGGGAACACTGAAGCTTTCTTT.